This T cell receptor beta chain comes out of a study of T cell repertoires in cytomegalovirus infection. This clonotype was found many times. The target antigen is unknown. V lost 1 base and J 6 bases, leaving 4 bases between the germline ends. The CDR3 has 12 residues. CDR1 and CDR2 from the germline V gene are MGHRA and YSYEKL. TCRdb reprocessed the reads via MiXCR and lists one record per CDR3 protein. The sample contains approximately 110,000 distinct CDR3 sequences, 30% to 35% of which appear only once. The sequence was obtained from a human donor in good health (CMV status not recorded). Some clones in this sample may be carry-over from other donors' samples. The rearrangement joins TRBV4-1 to TRBJ2-1; D unclear. This specimen was CD8+ T cells from cultured PBMCs, taken from culture after CMV antigen stimulation. The CDR3 bases are TGCGCCAGCAGCCAAGGCCTCAATGAGCAGTTCTTC. It encodes CASSQGLNEQFF.